This T cell receptor beta chain stems from a study of monozygotic twins with inflammatory bowel disease. In the case of this clonotype: Its target is not known.

Study-wide results and caveats: Whether twins were concordant or discordant made no difference to repertoire similarity, possibly from limited power.

Using TCRalpha and TCRbeta cDNA, the researchers carried out two nested PCRs that lasted around 15 and 10 cycles. TCRdb re-called the 5' RACE reads, yielding one record per CDR3 amino acid sequence without DNA. This sample contains approximately 380,000 distinct CDR3 sequences. Sequenced material: blood. The sequence was collected from a human donor with ulcerative colitis or Crohn's disease, or a healthy co-twin of an affected twin (not recorded which).

The CDR3 region is CASRMKGGTYEQYF. The rearrangement joins TRBV5-1 to TRBJ2-7; TCRdb picks TRBD1, but there is no DNA to check that call. The CDR3 is 14 amino acids. Looked up from germline, CDR1 is SGHRS and CDR2 is YFSETQ. The whole variable domain, filled in from reference TRBV5-1 and TRBJ2-7, reads KAGVTQTPRYLIKTRGQQVTLSCSPISGHRSVSWYQQTPGQGLQFLFEYFSETQRNKGNFPGRFSGRQFSNSRSEMNVSTLELGDSALYLCASRMKGGTYEQYFGPGTRLTVT.